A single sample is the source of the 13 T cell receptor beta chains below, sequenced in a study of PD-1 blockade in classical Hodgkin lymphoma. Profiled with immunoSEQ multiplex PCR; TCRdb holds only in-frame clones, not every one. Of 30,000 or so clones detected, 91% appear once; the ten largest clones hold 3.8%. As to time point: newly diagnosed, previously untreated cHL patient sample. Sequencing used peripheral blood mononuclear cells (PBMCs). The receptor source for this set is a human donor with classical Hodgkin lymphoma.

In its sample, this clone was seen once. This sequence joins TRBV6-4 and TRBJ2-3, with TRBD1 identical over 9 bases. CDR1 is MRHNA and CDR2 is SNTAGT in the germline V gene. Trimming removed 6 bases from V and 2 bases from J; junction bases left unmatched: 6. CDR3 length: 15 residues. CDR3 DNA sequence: TGTGCCAGCAGGATGACAGGGGGATCCACAGATACGCAGTATTTT. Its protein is CASRMTGGSTDTQYF.

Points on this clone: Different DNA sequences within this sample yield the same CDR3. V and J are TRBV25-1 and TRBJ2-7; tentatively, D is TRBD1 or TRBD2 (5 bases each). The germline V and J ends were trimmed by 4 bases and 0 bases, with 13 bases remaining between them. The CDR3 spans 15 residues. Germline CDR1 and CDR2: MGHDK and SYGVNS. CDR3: CASSAGDPSSYEQYF. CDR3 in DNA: TGTGCCAGCAGTGCCGGGGACCCGAGCTCCTACGAGCAGTACTTC.

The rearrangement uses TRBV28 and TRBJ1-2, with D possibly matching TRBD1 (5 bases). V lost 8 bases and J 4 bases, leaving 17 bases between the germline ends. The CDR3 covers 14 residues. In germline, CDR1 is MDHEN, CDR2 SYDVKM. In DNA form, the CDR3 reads TGTGCCAGCCATGGTAGGGGAGAATTCTATGGCTACACCTTC. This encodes CASHGRGEFYGYTF.

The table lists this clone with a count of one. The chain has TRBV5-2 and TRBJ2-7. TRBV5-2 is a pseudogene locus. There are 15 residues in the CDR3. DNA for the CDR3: TGTGCCAGCAGCTTAACTCCGGACCCCGGTCGCGAGCAGTACTTC. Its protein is CASSLTPDPGREQYF.

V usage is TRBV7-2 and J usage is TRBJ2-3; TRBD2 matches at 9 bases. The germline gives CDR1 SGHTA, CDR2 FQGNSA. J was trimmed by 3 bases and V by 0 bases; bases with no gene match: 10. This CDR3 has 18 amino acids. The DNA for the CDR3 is TGTGCCAGCAGCTTAGCGCTCACGGCGGGAGGGAGGACAGATACGCAGTATTTT. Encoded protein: CASSLALTAGGRTDTQYF.

The CDR3 nucleotides are TGTGCCAGCAGTTCCTTCACTCCCATGGGGTTTCGCCCCAGCTCCTACAATGAGCAGTTCTTC. It specifies CASSSFTPMGFRPSSYNEQFF. The V and J genes are TRBV28 and TRBJ2-1; D remains ambiguous. Trimming removed 4 bases from V and 0 bases from J, with 28 bases in between. The CDR3 length is 21 residues. In germline, CDR1 is MDHEN, CDR2 SYDVKM. Full variable domain (missing parts from reference TRBV28 and TRBJ2-1): DVKVTQSSRYLVKRTGEKVFLECVQDMDHENMFWYRQDPGLGLRLIYFSYDVKMKEKGDIPEGYSVSREKKERFSLILESASTNQTSMYLCASSSFTPMGFRPSSYNEQFFGPGTRLTVL.

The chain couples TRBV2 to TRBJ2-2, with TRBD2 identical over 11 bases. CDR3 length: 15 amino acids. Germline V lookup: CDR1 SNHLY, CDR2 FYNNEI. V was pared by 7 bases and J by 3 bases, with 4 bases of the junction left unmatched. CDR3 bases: TGTGCCAGCAAGGCTAGCGGGAGGTACACCGGGGAGCTGTTTTTT. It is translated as CASKASGRYTGELFF.

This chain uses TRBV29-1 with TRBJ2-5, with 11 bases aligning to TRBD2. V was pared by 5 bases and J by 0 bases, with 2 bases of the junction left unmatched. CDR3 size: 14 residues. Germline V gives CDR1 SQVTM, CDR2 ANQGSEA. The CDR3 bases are TGCAGCGTTTCGACTAGCGGGAACCAAGAGACCCAGTACTTC. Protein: CSVSTSGNQETQYF.

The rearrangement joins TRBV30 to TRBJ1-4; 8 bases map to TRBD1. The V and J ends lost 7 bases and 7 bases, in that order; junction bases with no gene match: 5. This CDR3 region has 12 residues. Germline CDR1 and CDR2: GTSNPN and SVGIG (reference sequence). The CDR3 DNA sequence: TGTGCCTTTGGACAGGGTGGTGAAAAACTGTTTTTT. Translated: CAFGQGGEKLFF.

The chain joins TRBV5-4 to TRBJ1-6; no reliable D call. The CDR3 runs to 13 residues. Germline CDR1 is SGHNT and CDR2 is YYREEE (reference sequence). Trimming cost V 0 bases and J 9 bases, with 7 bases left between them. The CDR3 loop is CASSLDSGSPLHF. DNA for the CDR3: TGTGCCAGCAGCTTGGATAGTGGTTCACCCCTCCACTTT.

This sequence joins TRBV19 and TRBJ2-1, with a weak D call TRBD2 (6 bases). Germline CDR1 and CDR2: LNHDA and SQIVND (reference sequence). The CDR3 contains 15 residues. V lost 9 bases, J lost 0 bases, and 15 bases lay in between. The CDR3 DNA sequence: TGTGCCAGCCGCCGGGGCGGGGCCTCCTACAATGAGCAGTTCTTC. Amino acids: CASRRGGASYNEQFF.

This CDR3 reads CASSETLGIGEQFF. The CDR3 DNA reads as TGTGCCAGTAGCGAGACATTGGGAATCGGTGAGCAGTTCTTC. The chain employs TRBV19 and TRBJ2-1; D gene uncertain. Germline values: CDR1 LNHDA, CDR2 SQIVND (reference sequence). This CDR3 contains 14 residues. The V end lost 6 bases, the J end lost 9 bases, and 18 bases lay between the germline ends.

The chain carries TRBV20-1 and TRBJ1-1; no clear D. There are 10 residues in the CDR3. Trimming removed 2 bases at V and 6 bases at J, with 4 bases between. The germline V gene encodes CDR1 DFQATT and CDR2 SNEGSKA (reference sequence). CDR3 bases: TGCAGTGCTAGATTGTCTGAAGCTTTCTTT. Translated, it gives CSARLSEAFF.